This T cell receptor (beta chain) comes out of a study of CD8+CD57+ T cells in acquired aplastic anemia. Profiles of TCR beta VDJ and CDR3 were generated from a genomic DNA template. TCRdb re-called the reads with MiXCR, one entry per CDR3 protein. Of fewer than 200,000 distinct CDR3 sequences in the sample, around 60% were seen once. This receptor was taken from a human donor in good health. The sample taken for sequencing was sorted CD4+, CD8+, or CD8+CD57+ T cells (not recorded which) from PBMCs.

The CDR3 sequence is CATSSYLDDSNQPQHF. CDR3 in DNA: TGTGCCACCAGTTCCTATTTGGATGATAGCAATCAGCCCCAGCATTTT. The V gene is TRBV24-1, the J gene TRBJ1-5; D gene unclear. Germline values: CDR1 KGHDR, CDR2 SFDVKD. The CDR3 is 16 amino acids. Trimming stripped 6 bases from V and 0 bases from J, with 14 bases between.